This T cell receptor beta chain was captured in a study of cytomegalovirus exposure and HLA in healthy donors. The study's findings and limits: Later work found that TCR association rates differed between HLA loci; DRB1 had the most and HLA-C the fewest. Most of the CMV-associated TCR beta chains (in a later analysis) appeared to be HLA-restricted.

PCR used 60 Vbeta primers and 13 Jbeta primers. Source study methods: As a later analysis found, there were 70 million to 90 million unique TCR beta chains, of which roughly 11 million were shared. Some clones are missing from TCRdb's copy, which holds only in-frame ones; the method was immunoSEQ multiplex PCR. The V and J calls and clone size come from that table; D and trimming were worked out from the DNA. The sample shows 100,000 to 150,000 clones, over 60% of them seen only once. Remarks on this clone: Its antigen is currently unknown.

Germline V gene data show CDR1 as MDHEN and CDR2 as SYDVKM. The CDR3 is made up of 15 amino acids. Trimming at V came to 3 bases and at J to 1 base, leaving 4 bases not matched to a gene. V gene TRBV28 combines with J gene TRBJ2-3, with 7 bases that match TRBD1. This receptor was identified in a woman between 40 and 50 years old in good health and CMV-seronegative. Sequencing was performed on PBMCs. This chain's CDR3 is CASSLGQHGTDTQYF. CDR3 DNA: TGTGCCAGCAGTTTGGGACAGCACGGCACAGATACGCAGTATTTT. The full variable domain, rest sourced from reference TRBV28 and TRBJ2-3, is DVKVTQSSRYLVKRTGEKVFLECVQDMDHENMFWYRQDPGLGLRLIYFSYDVKMKEKGDIPEGYSVSREKKERFSLILESASTNQTSMYLCASSLGQHGTDTQYFGPGTRLTVL.